The clone carrying this T cell receptor (beta chain) occurred once. Antigen specificity is unknown. At one end, the junction sequence differs from germline, possibly due to a read error. 60 Vbeta and 13 Jbeta primers were used in PCR. Method: immunoSEQ multiplex PCR; TCRdb's copy keeps in-frame clones and lacks some. The data show roughly 130,000 clones, with around 86% seen just once and around 2% held by the top ten. In germline, CDR1 is SEHNR, CDR2 FQNEAQ (reference sequence). The CDR3 runs 17 residues. These data come from a study of cytomegalovirus exposure and HLA in healthy donors. Study-wide background: Around 77 million unique TCRs from HLA-typed donors made up an early data release. Study-level points and caveats: Further analysis was carried out later, and it showed several of the most significant clusters appearing linked to common viral pathogens.

The sample was PBMCs. The TCR originated in a man younger than 40 in good health and CMV-seronegative. The genes are TRBV7-9 and TRBJ1-4; 8 positions agree with TRBD1. The CDR3 protein is CSSSSKGQGTTNEKLFF. The DNA of the CDR3 is TGTTCCAGCAGCTCGAAAGGACAGGGAACAACTAATGAAAAACTGTTTTTT. The complete variable domain, with remaining parts taken from reference TRBV7-9 and TRBJ1-4, reads DTGVSQNPRHKITKRGQNVTFRCDPISEHNRLYWYRQTLGQGPEFLTYFQNEAQLEKSRLLSDRFSAERPKGSFSTLEIQRTEQGDSAMYLCSSSSKGQGTTNEKLFFGSGTQLSVL.